This T cell receptor beta chain was identified in a study of blood T cells in healthy people across ages. The study's findings and limits: Older individuals had lower TCR beta diversity per million T cells (the decline was roughly linear).

Only a few counts were recorded for this clonotype. Its antigen remains unidentified. V trimming: 5 bases; J trimming: 5 bases; junction bases outside the gene matches: 6. The CDR3 consists of 15 residues. Peripheral blood, around 9.4 milliliters per donor, was collected. Using a J-beta primer mix together with a sample-barcoded 5' primer, a second PCR was run for roughly 6 to 12 cycles. TCRdb fed the 5' RACE reads into MiXCR, producing one record per CDR3 protein. Among roughly 790,000 distinct CDR3 sequences listed, around 40% were seen once. The chain uses TRBV12-3 or TRBV12-4 and TRBJ2-3, with 11 bases matching TRBD2. The sequence came from a woman between 55 and 75 years old in good health. Sequenced input: blood. Here the CDR3 DNA reads TGTGCCAGCAGTGAACTAGCGGGAGTCGAAGATACGCAGTATTTT. Translation: CASSELAGVEDTQYF.